What follows is one T cell receptor (beta chain) and its context. The antigen is undetermined. Generated by immunoSEQ multiplex PCR, the TCRdb table keeps only in-frame clones and is missing some. The data show fewer than 55,000 clones, about 81% seen once. This sample is drawn from a study of OX40 agonist ivuxolimab in advanced cancers. The wider study: Ivuxolimab doses were 0.01, 0.1, 0.3, 1.5, 3 or 10 mg/kg every 2 weeks. Study observations and caveats: Researchers did not determine the expanded peripheral T cells' antigen specificity.

The CDR3 totals 15 residues. V shed 0 bases, J shed 2 bases, and the junction held 1 base outside the gene matches. Germline CDR1 SGHNT, CDR2 YYREEE (reference sequence). The source was CD4+ or CD8+ T cells sorted from blood, collected in a trial of the OX40 agonist ivuxolimab. The V call is TRBV5-4, the J call TRBJ2-3, with 9 bases lining up with TRBD2. The receptor comes from an adult with an advanced solid tumor such as melanoma, head and neck, liver or kidney cancer. CDR3 residues: CASSLERGDTDTQYF. The CDR3 region has the DNA TGTGCCAGCAGCTTGGAGCGGGGGGACACAGATACGCAGTATTTT.